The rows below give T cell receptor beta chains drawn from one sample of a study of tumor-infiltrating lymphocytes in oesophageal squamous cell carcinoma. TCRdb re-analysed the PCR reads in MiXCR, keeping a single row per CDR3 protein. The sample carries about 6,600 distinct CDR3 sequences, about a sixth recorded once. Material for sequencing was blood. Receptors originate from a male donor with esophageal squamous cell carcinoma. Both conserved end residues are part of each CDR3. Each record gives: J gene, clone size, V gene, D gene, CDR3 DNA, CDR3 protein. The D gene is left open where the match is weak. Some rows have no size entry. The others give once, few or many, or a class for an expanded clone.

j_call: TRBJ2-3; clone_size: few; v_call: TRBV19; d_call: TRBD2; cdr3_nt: TGTGCCAGTAGTTCCAGCGGGGGTGCAGATACGCAGTATTTT; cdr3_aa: CASSSSGGADTQYF
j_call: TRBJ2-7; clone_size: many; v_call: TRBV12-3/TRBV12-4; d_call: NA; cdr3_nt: TGTGCCAGCAGTGGGGCAGGAGGCTCCTACGAGCAGTACTTC; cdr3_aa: CASSGAGGSYEQYF
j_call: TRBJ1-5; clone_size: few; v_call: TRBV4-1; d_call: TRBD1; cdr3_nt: TGCGCCAGCAGCCAAGCCGGGACAGTAAATCAGCCCCAGCATTTT; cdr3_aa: CASSQAGTVNQPQHF
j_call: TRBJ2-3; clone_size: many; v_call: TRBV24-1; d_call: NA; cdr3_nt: TGTGCCACCAGTGACCCAGGGTTAGCAGATACGCAGTATTTT; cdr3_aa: CATSDPGLADTQYF
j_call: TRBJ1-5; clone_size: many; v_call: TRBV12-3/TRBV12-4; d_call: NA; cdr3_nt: TGTGCCAGCAGTTTTGGGGGGGAGCGGGGCAATCAGCCCCAGCATTTT; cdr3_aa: CASSFGGERGNQPQHF
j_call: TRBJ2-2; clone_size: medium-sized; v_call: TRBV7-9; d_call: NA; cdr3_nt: TGTGCCAGCAGGGCTACAGGGTTACAATACACCGGGGAGCTGTTTTTT; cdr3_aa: CASRATGLQYTGELFF
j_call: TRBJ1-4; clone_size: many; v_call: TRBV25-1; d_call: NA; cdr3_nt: TGTGCCAGCAGTGAATCAGGTCTAGCTAATGAAAAACTGTTTTTT; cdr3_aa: CASSESGLANEKLFF
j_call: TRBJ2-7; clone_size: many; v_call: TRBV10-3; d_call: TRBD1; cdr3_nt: TGTGCCATCAATCCCGGGACAGGGCCCGTGGAGCAGTACTTC; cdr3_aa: CAINPGTGPVEQYF
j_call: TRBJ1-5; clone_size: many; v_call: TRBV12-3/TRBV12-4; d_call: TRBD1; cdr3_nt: TGTGCCAGCAGTCTGACAGGGTATGGCCAGCCCCAGCATTTT; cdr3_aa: CASSLTGYGQPQHF
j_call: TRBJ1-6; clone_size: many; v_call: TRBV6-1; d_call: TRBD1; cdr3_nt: TGTGCCAGCCTCGAAGGTGCAGGGGGGTCACCCCTCCACTTT; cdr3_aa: CASLEGAGGSPLHF
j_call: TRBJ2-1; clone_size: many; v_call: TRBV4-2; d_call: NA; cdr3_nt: TGTGCCAGCAGCCAAGATTCCAATGAGCAGTTCTTC; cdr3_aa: CASSQDSNEQFF
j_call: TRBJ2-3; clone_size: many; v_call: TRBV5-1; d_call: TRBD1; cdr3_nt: TGCGCCAGCTCCCCAGGGGGTACGCAGTATTTT; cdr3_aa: CASSPGGTQYF
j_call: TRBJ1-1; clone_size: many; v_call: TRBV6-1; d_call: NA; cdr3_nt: TGTGCCAGCAGTGTTCGGACATTAGGATCCACTGAAGCTTTCTTT; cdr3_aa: CASSVRTLGSTEAFF
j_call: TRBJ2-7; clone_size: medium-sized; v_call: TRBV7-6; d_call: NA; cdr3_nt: TGTGCCAGCAGCTTAGGGGGGGCCGGGGTTGGCGAGCAGTACTTC; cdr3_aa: CASSLGGAGVGEQYF
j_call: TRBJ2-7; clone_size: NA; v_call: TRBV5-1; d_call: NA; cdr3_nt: TGCGCCAGCAGCTCGAGGTTGGGGAGCTCCTATAATTCACCCCTCCACTTC; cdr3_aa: CASSSRLGSSYNSPLHF
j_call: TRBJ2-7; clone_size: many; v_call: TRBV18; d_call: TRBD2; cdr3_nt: TGTGCCAGCTCACGTTCCGGGACTAGCCGCTACGAGCAGTACTTC; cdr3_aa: CASSRSGTSRYEQYF
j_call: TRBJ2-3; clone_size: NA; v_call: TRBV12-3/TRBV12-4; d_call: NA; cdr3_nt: TGTACCAGCAGTTTAGTGACAGATACGCAGTACTTT; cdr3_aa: CTSSLVTDTQYF
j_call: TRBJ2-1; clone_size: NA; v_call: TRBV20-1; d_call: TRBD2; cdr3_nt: TGCAGTGCTAGAAGTTTCGGGGGGGGACACAATGAGCAGTTCTTC; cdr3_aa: CSARSFGGGHNEQFF
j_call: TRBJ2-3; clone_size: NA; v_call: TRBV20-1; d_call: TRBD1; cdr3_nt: TGCAGTGCTCGGGACAGGACGGGGACAGATACGCAGTATTTT; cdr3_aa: CSARDRTGTDTQYF
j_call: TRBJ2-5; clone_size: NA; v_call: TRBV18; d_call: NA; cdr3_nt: TGTGCCAGCTCTCCGGGACGAAGGGAGGAGACCCAGTACTTC; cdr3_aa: CASSPGRREETQYF
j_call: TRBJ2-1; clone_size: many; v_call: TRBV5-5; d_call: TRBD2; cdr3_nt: TGTGCCAGCAGCTTGGAAAGACTAGCGGGGGGGTACAATGAGCAGTTCTTC; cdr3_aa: CASSLERLAGGYNEQFF
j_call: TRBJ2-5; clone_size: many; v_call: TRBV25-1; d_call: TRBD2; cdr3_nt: TGTGCCAGCAGTGAAGAAGTAGCGGGGGGACAAGAGACCCAGTACTTC; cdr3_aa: CASSEEVAGGQETQYF
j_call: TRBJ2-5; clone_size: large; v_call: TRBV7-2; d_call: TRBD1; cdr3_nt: TGTGCCAGCAGCCCCGGGACAGGGGGGGAGACCCAGTACTTC; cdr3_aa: CASSPGTGGETQYF
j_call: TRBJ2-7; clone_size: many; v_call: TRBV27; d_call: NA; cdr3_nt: TGTGCCAGCAGTTTAAATATGCTAGCCTACGAGCAGTACTTC; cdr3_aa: CASSLNMLAYEQYF
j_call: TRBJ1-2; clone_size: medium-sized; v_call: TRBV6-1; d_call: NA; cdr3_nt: TGTGCCAGCAGTGAAGGTAACTATGGCTACACCTTC; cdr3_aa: CASSEGNYGYTF
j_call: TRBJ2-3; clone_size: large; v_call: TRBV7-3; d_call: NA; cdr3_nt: TGTGCCAGCAGCTTAGCGGGGAGCACAGATACGCAGTATTTT; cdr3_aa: CASSLAGSTDTQYF
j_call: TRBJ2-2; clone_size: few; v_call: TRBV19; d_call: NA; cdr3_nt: TGTGCCAGTAGACCGGGACGGAACACCGGGGAGCTGTTTTTT; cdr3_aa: CASRPGRNTGELFF
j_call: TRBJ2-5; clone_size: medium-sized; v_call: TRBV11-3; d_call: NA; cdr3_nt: TGTGCCAGCAGCTTAGATGGGGAGACCCAGTACTTC; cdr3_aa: CASSLDGETQYF
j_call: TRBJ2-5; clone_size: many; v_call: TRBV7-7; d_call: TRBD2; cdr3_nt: TGTGCTAGCAACTCGGGACTAAGAGGGGAGACCCAGTACTTC; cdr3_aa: CASNSGLRGETQYF
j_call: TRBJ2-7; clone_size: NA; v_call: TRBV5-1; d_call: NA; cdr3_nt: TGCGCCAGCAGCTTGGAAGGGGAAGGGGCCTACGAGCAGTACTTC; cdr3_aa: CASSLEGEGAYEQYF
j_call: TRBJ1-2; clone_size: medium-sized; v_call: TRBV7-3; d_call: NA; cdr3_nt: TGTGCCAGCAGCTTATCCCCGGGGAATAACTATGGCTACACCTTC; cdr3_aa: CASSLSPGNNYGYTF
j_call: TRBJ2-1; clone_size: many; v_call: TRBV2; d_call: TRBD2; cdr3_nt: TGTGCCAGCAGTGCGCGGGGGGCAGCGGGGAGCTCCTACAATGAGCAGTTCTTC; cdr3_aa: CASSARGAAGSSYNEQFF
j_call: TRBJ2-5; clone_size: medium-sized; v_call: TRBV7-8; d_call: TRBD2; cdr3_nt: TGTGCCAGCAGCTTGGGGACTAGCGGGGGGTCTTGGGAGCAGTACTTC; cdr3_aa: CASSLGTSGGSWEQYF
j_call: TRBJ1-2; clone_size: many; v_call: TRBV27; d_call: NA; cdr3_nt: TGTGCCAGCAGCGGTTCTCGGAGGGAAGGGCTAATCGGGAATGATGGCTACACCTTC; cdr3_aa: CASSGSRREGLIGNDGYTF
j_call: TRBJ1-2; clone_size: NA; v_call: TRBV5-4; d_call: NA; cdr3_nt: TGTGCCAGCAGCTTGAGGGACGGGAACTATGGCTACACCTTC; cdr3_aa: CASSLRDGNYGYTF
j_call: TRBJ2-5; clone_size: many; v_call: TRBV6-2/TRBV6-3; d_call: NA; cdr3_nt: TGTGCCAGCAGTTACTGGGAGGACGGGACCCAGTACTTC; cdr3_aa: CASSYWEDGTQYF
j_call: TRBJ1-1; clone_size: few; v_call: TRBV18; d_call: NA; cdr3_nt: TGTGCCAGCTCTCCCCGACAGGACCCAGTGAACACTGAAGCTTTCTTT; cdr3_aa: CASSPRQDPVNTEAFF
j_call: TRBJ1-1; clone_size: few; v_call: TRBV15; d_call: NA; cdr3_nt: TGTGCCACCAGCAGAGATGGCGGGAACACTGAAGCTTTCTTT; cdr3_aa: CATSRDGGNTEAFF
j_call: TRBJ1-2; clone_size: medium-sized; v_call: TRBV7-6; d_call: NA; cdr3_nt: TGTGCCAGCAGCTTAGAGGGGGGGGGCTACACCTTC; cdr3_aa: CASSLEGGGYTF
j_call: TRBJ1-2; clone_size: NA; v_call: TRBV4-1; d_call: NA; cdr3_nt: TGCGCCAGCAGCCAAGAGGGTAACTATGGCTACACCTTC; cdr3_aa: CASSQEGNYGYTF
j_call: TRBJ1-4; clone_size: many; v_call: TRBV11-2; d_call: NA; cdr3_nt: TGTGCCAGCAGCTTATCGAACCCTGCAAAAGAAAAACTGTTTTTT; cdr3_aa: CASSLSNPAKEKLFF
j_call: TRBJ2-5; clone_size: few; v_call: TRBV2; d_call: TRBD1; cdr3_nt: TGTGCCAGCAGCGCCCCCGGTGACAGGGGATACCAAGAGACCCAGTACTTC; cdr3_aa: CASSAPGDRGYQETQYF
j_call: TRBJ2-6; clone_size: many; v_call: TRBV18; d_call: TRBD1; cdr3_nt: TGTGCCAGCTCAAGTGGACAGGTCCTCTCTGGGGCCAACGTCCTGACTTTC; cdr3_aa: CASSSGQVLSGANVLTF
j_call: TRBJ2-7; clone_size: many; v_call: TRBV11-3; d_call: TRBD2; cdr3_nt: TGTGCCAGCAGCTTAGGACTAGCGGGGAGCTACGAGCAGTACTTC; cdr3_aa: CASSLGLAGSYEQYF
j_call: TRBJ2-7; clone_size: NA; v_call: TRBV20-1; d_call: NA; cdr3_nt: TGCAGTGCCTCAGGGGCAGTATACGAGCAGTACTTC; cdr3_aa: CSASGAVYEQYF
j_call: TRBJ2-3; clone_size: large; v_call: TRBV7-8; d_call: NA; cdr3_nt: TGTGCCAGCAGCTCCTCTTCGCCCGAGACTGGGCTGCCAGATACGCAGTATTTT; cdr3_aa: CASSSSSPETGLPDTQYF
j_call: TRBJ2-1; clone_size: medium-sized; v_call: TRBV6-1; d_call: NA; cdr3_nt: TGTGCCAGCAGTAAGACCGACGCGGGGGAGCAGTTCTTC; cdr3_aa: CASSKTDAGEQFF
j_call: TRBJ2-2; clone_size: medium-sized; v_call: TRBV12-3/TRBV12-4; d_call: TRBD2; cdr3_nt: TGTGCCAGCAGTATAGCGGGGGGGTCGAACACCGGGGAGCTGTTTTTT; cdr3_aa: CASSIAGGSNTGELFF
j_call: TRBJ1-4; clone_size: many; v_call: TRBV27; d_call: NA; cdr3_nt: TGTGCCAGCAGTCCCCTGGCGAGGCCAGGGCCAACAACTAATGAAAAACTGTTTTTT; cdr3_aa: CASSPLARPGPTTNEKLFF
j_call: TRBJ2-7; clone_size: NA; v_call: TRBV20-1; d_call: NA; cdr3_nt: TGCAGTGCTAGGGAAGGACAGTTTACCTACGAGCAGTACTTC; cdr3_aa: CSAREGQFTYEQYF
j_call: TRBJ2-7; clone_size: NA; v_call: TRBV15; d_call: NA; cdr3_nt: TGTGCCACCAGCAGAGATCAGGGATCCTACGAGCAGTACTTC; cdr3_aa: CATSRDQGSYEQYF
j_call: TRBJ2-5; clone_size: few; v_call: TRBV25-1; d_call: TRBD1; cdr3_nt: TGTGCCAGCAGAGGGACAGGGGAAAGGAGGTACTTC; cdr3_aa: CASRGTGERRYF
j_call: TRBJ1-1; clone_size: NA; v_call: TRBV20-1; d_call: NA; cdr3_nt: TGCAGTGCTAGAGATCTTACTCACTCGCCAGCTTTCTTT; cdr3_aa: CSARDLTHSPAFF